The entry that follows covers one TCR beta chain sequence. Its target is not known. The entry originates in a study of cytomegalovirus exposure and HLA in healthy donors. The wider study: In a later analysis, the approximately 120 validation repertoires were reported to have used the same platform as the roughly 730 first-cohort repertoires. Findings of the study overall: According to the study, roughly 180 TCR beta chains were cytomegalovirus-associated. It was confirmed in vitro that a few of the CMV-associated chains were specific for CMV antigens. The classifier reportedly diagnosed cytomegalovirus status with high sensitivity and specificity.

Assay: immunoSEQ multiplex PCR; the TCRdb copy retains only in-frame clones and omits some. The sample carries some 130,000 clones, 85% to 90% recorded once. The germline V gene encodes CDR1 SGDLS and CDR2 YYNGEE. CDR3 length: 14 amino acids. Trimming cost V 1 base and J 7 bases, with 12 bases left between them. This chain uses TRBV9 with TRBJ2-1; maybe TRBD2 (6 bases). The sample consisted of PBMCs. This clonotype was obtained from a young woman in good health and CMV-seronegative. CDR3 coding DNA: TGTGCCAGCAGCGTACAGGGAGGCCCGAATGAGCAGTTCTTC. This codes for CASSVQGGPNEQFF. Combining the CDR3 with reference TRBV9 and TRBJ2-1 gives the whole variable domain DSGVTQTPKHLITATGQRVTLRCSPRSGDLSVYWYQQSLDQGLQFLIQYYNGEERAKGNILERFSAQQFPDLHSELNLSSLELGDSALYFCASSVQGGPNEQFFGPGTRLTVL.